This entry lists 26 T cell receptor beta chains sequenced from one sample in a study of monozygotic twins with cystic fibrosis. Only in-frame clones appear in the TCRdb table, and some are missing; sequencing was by immunoSEQ multiplex PCR. The sample has more than 30,000 clones, around 96% seen once. The specimen sequenced was blood. These receptors came from a girl aged 2 to 9 with cystic fibrosis.

The chain is built from TRBV19 and TRBJ1-3; D is possibly TRBD1 (5 bases). Trimming pared 5 bases from V and 4 bases from J, leaving 21 bases between. The CDR3 covers 17 residues. Germline CDR1 reads LNHDA; CDR2 reads SQIVND (reference sequence). CDR3 nucleotides: TGTGCCAGTAGTCTCCCGCTGGGACGGCAGCTCGGAAACACCATATATTTT. As protein: CASSLPLGRQLGNTIYF.

This clone was picked up one time. The chain couples TRBV5-1 to TRBJ2-2, with 8 bases aligning to TRBD2. The CDR3 is 15 amino acids. Germline V gene lookup returns CDR1 SGHRS and CDR2 YFSETQ. Trimming removed 3 bases from V and 4 bases from J; junction bases left unmatched: 5. CDR3 region: CASSSGLVITGELFF. CDR3 nucleotides: TGCGCCAGCAGCTCGGGACTAGTGATCACCGGGGAGCTGTTTTTT.

The chain joins TRBV7-2 to TRBJ2-3; 7 bases fit TRBD2. V trimming: 3 bases; J trimming: 4 bases; junction bases outside the gene matches: 7. The CDR3 loop spans 15 amino acids. CDR1 and CDR2 (germline): SGHTA, FQGNSA. Here the CDR3 reads CASSLTGTNPDTQYF. The CDR3 nucleotides are TGTGCCAGCAGCTTGACCGGGACTAACCCAGATACGCAGTATTTT.

V usage is TRBV6-5 and J usage is TRBJ1-4; 9 bases are shared with TRBD1. V shed 8 bases, J shed 0 bases, and the junction held 4 bases outside the gene matches. Germline loops: CDR1 MNHEY, CDR2 SVGAGI. The CDR3 runs 15 residues. The CDR3 nucleotides read TGTGCCAGCGGACAGGGGCTCACAACTAATGAAAAACTGTTTTTT. Encoded protein: CASGQGLTTNEKLFF.

The J gene is TRBJ2-5, the V gene TRBV4-1; 7 bases align to TRBD1. CDR3 length: 18 residues. Losses at the gene ends were 3 bases for V and 4 bases for J; bases not matched to a gene: 17. Looked up from germline, CDR1 is MGHRA and CDR2 is YSYEKL. The DNA of the CDR3 is TGCGCCAGCAGCCAGTCACCCCCGGGATCCGCAGGGGGAGAGACCCAGTACTTC. Translating gives CASSQSPPGSAGGETQYF.

The rearrangement uses TRBV5-4 and TRBJ2-7, with a weak D call TRBD2 (5 bases). Germline V gene lookup returns CDR1 SGHNT and CDR2 YYREEE (reference sequence). The CDR3 spans 14 residues. Trimming pared 0 bases from V and 6 bases from J, leaving 13 bases between. For the CDR3, the DNA is TGTGCCAGCAGCTTGGCCAGCGGAGTGGGCGAGCAGTACTTC. Protein product: CASSLASGVGEQYF.

The chain uses TRBV6-5 and TRBJ2-7; 12 bases are a match to TRBD2. The ends lost 0 bases at V and 5 bases at J; junction bases unmatched: 5. Germline CDR1 is MNHEY and CDR2 is SVGAGI. This CDR3 contains 16 residues. The CDR3 loop is CASSYSRLAGDHEQYF. The CDR3 bases are TGTGCCAGCAGTTACTCACGACTAGCGGGAGACCACGAGCAGTACTTC.

The V gene is TRBV2, the J gene TRBJ2-1; 7 nucleotides match TRBD2. The junction had 12 bases not matched to a gene; V was cut back by 8 bases and J by 5 bases. Germline CDR1 reads SNHLY; CDR2 reads FYNNEI. The CDR3 consists of 15 residues. The CDR3 region has the DNA TGTGCCAGCCGGGAGTTGGGCGGGAGCAACAATGAGCAGTTCTTC. It specifies CASRELGGSNNEQFF.

CDR3 in DNA: TGTGCCAGCAGATTAACTAGCGGGGGCCTCAATGAGCAGTTCTTC. Protein: CASRLTSGGLNEQFF. The gene calls are TRBV2 and TRBJ2-1, with 11 bases aligning to TRBD2. Germline-derived CDR1 and CDR2 are SNHLY and FYNNEI. J lost 6 bases, V lost 6 bases, and 7 bases had no gene match. The CDR3 is made up of 15 amino acids.

J is TRBJ1-1 and V is TRBV2; D possibly corresponds to TRBD1 (5 bases). Germline values: CDR1 SNHLY, CDR2 FYNNEI. V lost 7 bases, J lost 10 bases, and 22 bases lay in between. The CDR3 is made up of 14 amino acids. The CDR3 loop is CASIGQGGYWGAFF. CDR3 sequence (DNA): TGTGCCAGCATTGGTCAGGGAGGTTATTGGGGAGCTTTCTTT.

V is TRBV28 and J is TRBJ2-3; 15 bases are a match to TRBD2. V shed 4 bases, J shed 13 bases, and the junction held 6 bases outside the gene matches. CDR1 MDHEN and CDR2 SYDVKM come from the germline V gene. The CDR3 covers 14 residues. CDR3 loop: CASSSRTSGRAEYF. CDR3 DNA sequence: TGTGCCAGCAGTTCCCGGACTAGCGGGAGGGCCGAGTATTTT.

This sequence joins TRBV2 and TRBJ1-2; D possibly corresponds to TRBD1 (6 bases). This CDR3 is built from 16 residues. The germline gives CDR1 SNHLY, CDR2 FYNNEI. V dropped 6 bases and J dropped 5 bases, with 22 bases sitting between them. The CDR3: CASRPLREGGSYGYTF. Here the CDR3 DNA reads TGTGCCAGCAGACCGCTCCGGGAAGGGGGTTCGTATGGCTACACCTTC. Supplemented by reference TRBV2 and TRBJ1-2, the full variable domain reads EPEVTQTPSHQVTQMGQEVILRCVPISNHLYFYWYRQILGQKVEFLVSFYNNEISEKSEIFDDQFSVERPDGSNFTLKIRSTKLEDSAMYFCASRPLREGGSYGYTFGSGTRLTVV.

The rearrangement uses TRBV6-5 and TRBJ1-5; D remains ambiguous. The ends were cut back, 5 bases at V and 0 bases at J, with 11 bases in the middle. CDR1 is MNHEY and CDR2 is SVGAGI in the germline V gene. The length of the CDR3 is 15 residues. CDR3 in amino acids: CASSPGSYSNQPQHF. The CDR3 nucleotides read TGTGCCAGCAGTCCGGGGTCCTATAGCAATCAGCCCCAGCATTTT.

The gene calls are TRBV4-1 and TRBJ1-4; the match to TRBD1 covers 8 bases. The CDR3 has 17 residues. The V segment lost 3 bases and the J segment 8 bases; nucleotides outside the gene matches: 14. Germline assignment: CDR1 MGHRA and CDR2 YSYEKL. CDR3 loop: CASSHPRTGYLEEKLFF. The DNA for the CDR3 is TGCGCCAGCAGCCATCCTAGGACAGGGTACTTGGAAGAAAAACTGTTTTTT.

Points on this clone: One end of the junction does not line up with germline, which may come from a read error. The chain combines TRBV7-7 with TRBJ2-1, with 13 positions matching TRBD2. This CDR3 region has 15 residues. The V gene's germline CDR1 is SSHAT and CDR2 FNYEAQ (reference sequence). CDR3 protein: CASSGGLAGDNEQFF. The CDR3 bases are TGTGCTAGCAGCGGTGGACTAGCGGGAGACAATGAGCAGTTCTTC.

The chain combines TRBV29-1 with TRBJ1-4; D remains ambiguous. Germline V gene data show CDR1 as SQVTM and CDR2 as ANQGSEA. V was cut by 6 bases and J by 8 bases, with 19 bases left in between. The CDR3 contains 14 residues. CDR3: CSVDDGLLGEKLFF. For the CDR3, the DNA is TGCAGCGTCGACGATGGGTTACTGGGCGAAAAACTGTTTTTT.

This chain connects TRBV27 to TRBJ2-7; D is undetermined. The CDR3 extends over 11 amino acids. Trimming shortened V by 3 bases and J by 5 bases, and 5 bases separated the two germline ends. Germline values: CDR1 MNHEY, CDR2 SMNVEV (reference sequence). This CDR3 is CASSFQHEQYF. DNA of the CDR3: TGTGCCAGCAGTTTTCAGCACGAGCAGTACTTC.

The chain carries TRBV27 and TRBJ1-1; D is unresolved. From germline, CDR1 is MNHEY and CDR2 SMNVEV (reference sequence). The V end lost 7 bases, the J end lost 1 base, and 10 bases lay between the germline ends. The CDR3 is 13 amino acids. In DNA form, the CDR3 reads TGTGCCAGCACCCCATCCCCGAACACTGAAGCTTTCTTT. This gives the protein CASTPSPNTEAFF.

V gene TRBV2 combines with J gene TRBJ2-3; possibly TRBD1 for D (6 bases). V lost 7 bases and J 2 bases, leaving 10 bases between the germline ends. The CDR3 length is 13 residues. The germline V gene encodes CDR1 SNHLY and CDR2 FYNNEI. CDR3 bases: TGTGCCAGCATACGGACAGACACAGATACGCAGTATTTT. Translation gives CASIRTDTDTQYF. The variable domain in full, completed from reference TRBV2 and TRBJ2-3, reads EPEVTQTPSHQVTQMGQEVILRCVPISNHLYFYWYRQILGQKVEFLVSFYNNEISEKSEIFDDQFSVERPDGSNFTLKIRSTKLEDSAMYFCASIRTDTDTQYFGPGTRLTVL.

The V call is TRBV29-1, the J call TRBJ2-7, with 9 nucleotides matching TRBD1. In germline, CDR1 is SQVTM, CDR2 ANQGSEA. CDR3 length: 15 residues. V dropped 3 bases and J dropped 5; count of bases not matched to a gene: 11. This CDR3 is CSVEGFGTGQNEQYF. The DNA for the CDR3 is TGCAGCGTTGAGGGCTTCGGGACAGGGCAAAACGAGCAGTACTTC.

This chain links TRBV11-3 with TRBJ1-1; D is uncertain. V dropped 1 base and J dropped 1 base, with 7 bases sitting between them. The CDR3 length is 14 residues. Germline CDR1 is SGHNT and CDR2 is YENEEA. The CDR3: CASSLGRGNTEAFF. CDR3 DNA: TGTGCCAGCAGCTTAGGGCGGGGGAACACTGAAGCTTTCTTT.

CDR3 nucleotides: TGTGCCAGTAAGATCAAAAACATTCAGTACTTC. Protein product: CASKIKNIQYF. The genes are TRBV19 and TRBJ2-4; D call uncertain. V was cut by 7 bases and J by 3 bases, with 4 bases left in between. This CDR3 has 11 residues. In germline, CDR1 is LNHDA, CDR2 SQIVND (reference sequence).

V is TRBV4-1 and J is TRBJ2-1; TRBD2 agrees at 10 bases. Germline CDR1 MGHRA, CDR2 YSYEKL. V was clipped by 4 bases and J by 6 bases; unmatched bases: 9. The CDR3 has 16 residues. Written as DNA, the CDR3 is TGCGCCAGCAGCCGTGGACCGGGACTAGCGTCCAATGAGCAGTTCTTC. Translation: CASSRGPGLASNEQFF.

This chain links TRBV7-9 with TRBJ2-1; TRBD1 matches at 8 bases. V gave up 1 base and J gave up 5 bases; unmatched junction bases: 10. Germline V CDR1 and CDR2: SEHNR, FQNEAQ (reference sequence). This CDR3 contains 17 residues. This CDR3 is CASSLGTGYRLDNEQFF. The CDR3 DNA is TGTGCCAGCAGCTTAGGGACAGGGTATCGACTGGACAATGAGCAGTTCTTC.

The chain joins TRBV4-1 to TRBJ1-6; 11 bases are a match to TRBD1. V shed 2 bases and J 14 bases; nucleotides not matched to a gene: 8. Looked up from germline, CDR1 is MGHRA and CDR2 is YSYEKL. CDR3 length equals 15 residues. The DNA for the CDR3 is TGCGCCAGCAGCCAACCGGGACAGGGGGATATAACCCTCCACTTT. Protein product: CASSQPGQGDITLHF.

The chain uses TRBV6-5 and TRBJ1-2; D ambiguous. V shed 2 bases and J shed 5 bases, with 9 bases lying between them. This CDR3 region has 13 residues. CDR1 MNHEY and CDR2 SVGAGI come from the germline V gene. This chain's CDR3 is CASSYPSRYGYTF. CDR3 in DNA: TGTGCCAGCAGTTACCCCTCCCGGTATGGCTACACCTTC.